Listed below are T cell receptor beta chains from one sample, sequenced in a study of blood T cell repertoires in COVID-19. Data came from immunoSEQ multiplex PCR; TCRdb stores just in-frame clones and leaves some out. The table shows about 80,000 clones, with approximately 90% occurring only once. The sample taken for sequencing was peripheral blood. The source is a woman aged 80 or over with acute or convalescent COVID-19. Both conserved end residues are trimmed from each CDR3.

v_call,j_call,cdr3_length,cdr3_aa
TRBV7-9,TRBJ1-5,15,ASSNDPQNRRNQPQH
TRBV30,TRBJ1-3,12,AWSAVAHGNTIY
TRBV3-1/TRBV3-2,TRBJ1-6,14,ASSHIPGQDNSPLH
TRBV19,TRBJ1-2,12,ASSRQDNVRGYT
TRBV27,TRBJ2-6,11,ASKLAGANVLT
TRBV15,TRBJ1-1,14,ATSRDRGIENTEAF
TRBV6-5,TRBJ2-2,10,ASDRNTGELF
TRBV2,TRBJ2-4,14,ASSGDRGLAKNIQY
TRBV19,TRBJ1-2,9,ATQDREGYT
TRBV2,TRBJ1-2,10,ASSGSLTGYT
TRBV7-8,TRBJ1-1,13,ASSLGQGENTEAF
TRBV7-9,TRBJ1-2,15,ASSLEGLTGRKDGYT
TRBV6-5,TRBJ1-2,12,ASGGRGDNYGYT
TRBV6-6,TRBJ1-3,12,ASSSQGSGNTIY
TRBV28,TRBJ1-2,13,ASSLFRGGPYGYT
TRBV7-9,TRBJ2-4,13,ASSLAQLAKNIQY
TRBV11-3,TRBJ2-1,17,ASSLDLSTSGGARNEQF
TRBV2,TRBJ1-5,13,ASSLTDYSNQPQH
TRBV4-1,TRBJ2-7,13,ASSQQDSGSYEQY
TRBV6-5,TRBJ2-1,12,ASPRDSLIHEQF
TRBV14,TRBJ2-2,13,ASSQGTVNTGELF
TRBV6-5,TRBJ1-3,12,ASSYVQGGNTIY
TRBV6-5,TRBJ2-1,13,ASSPGLAPYNEQF
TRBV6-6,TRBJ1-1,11,ASSIQQNTEAF
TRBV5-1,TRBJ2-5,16,ASSVTSGGPPRQETQY
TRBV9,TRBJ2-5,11,ASSTGDQETQY
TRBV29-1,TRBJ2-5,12,SVELPAVQETQY
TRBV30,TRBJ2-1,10,AWRQPRNEQF
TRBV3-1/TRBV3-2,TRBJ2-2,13,ASSPRDRRTGELF
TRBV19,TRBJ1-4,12,ASSLGQGNEKLF
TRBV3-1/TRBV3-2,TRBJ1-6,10,ASSQGQTPLH
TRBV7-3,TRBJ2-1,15,ASSLGGRDWGGEEQF
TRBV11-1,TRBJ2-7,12,ASSFRGQLYEQY
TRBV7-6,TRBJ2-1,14,ASSLPPGLANNEQF
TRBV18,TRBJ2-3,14,ASSPPSGTLTDTQY
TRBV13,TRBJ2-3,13,ASSTGTSGSDTQY
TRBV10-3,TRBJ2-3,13,AIKLSGSSTDTQY
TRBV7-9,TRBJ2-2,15,ASSLVSQGRVTGELF
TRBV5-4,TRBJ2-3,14,ASSLRRPGLGDTQY
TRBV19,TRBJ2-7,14,ASTGPVSGRAYEQY
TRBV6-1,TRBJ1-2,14,ASSETGRTWHYGYT
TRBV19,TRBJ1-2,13,ASSIGKTINYGYT
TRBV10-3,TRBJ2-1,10,AISQQGNEQF
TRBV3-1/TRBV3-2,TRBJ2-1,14,ASSPLVSGSADEQF
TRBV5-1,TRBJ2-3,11,ASSLAPADTQY
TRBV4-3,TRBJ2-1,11,ASSQEEGNEQF
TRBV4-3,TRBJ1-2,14,ASSHITGGANYGYT
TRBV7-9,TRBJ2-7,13,ASSPKATGVGEQY
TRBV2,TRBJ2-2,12,ASSVGGATGELF
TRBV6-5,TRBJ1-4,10,ASLTPNEKLF
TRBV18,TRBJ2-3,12,ASSPTGATDTQY
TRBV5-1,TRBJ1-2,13,ASSRGTGPNYGYT
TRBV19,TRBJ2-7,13,ASSPAGAPSMKQY
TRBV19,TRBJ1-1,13,ASSLFGTGNTEAF
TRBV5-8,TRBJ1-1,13,ASRQGTGDLIRLF